The entry below describes one T cell receptor beta chain. These data originate in a study of blood T cell repertoires in COVID-19. The wider study: There were acute and convalescent COVID-19 samples, and they came from the United States, Italy and Spain. The cDNA or gDNA used as material had been derived from T cells, B-cell-depleted T cells, or PBMCs.

In the source study's methods: Amplification of reference gene primers provided the estimated nucleated cell counts. Generated by immunoSEQ multiplex PCR, the TCRdb table keeps only in-frame clones and is missing some. Clonal size and the V and J genes are those of that table, whereas D and trimming came from the DNA. The sample lists around 150,000 clones, 81% occurring once. The sequence was obtained from a man between 60 and 75 years old with active or convalescent COVID-19. Sequencing input: peripheral blood.

CDR3: CASSPREGPRLEQFF. The CDR3 DNA follows: TGTGCCAGCAGCCCCCGGGAAGGGCCCCGCTTGGAGCAGTTCTTC. V usage is TRBV11-1 and J usage is TRBJ2-1, with D possibly TRBD2 on 5 matching bases. CDR3 length: 15 amino acids. The V gene lost 5 bases and the J gene lost 10 bases, with 21 bases spanning the gap. CDR1 is SGHAT and CDR2 is FQDESV in the germline V gene (reference sequence).